Each of the 10 T cell receptor beta chains below was sequenced from the same sample in a study of blood T cell repertoires in COVID-19. Assay: immunoSEQ multiplex PCR; the TCRdb copy retains only in-frame clones and omits some. This table holds about 180,000 clones, about 81% found once. The sequenced sample was peripheral blood. These TCRs come from a woman older than 75 with COVID-19, enrolled during active disease.

The CDR3 DNA reads TGTGCCACCAGCAGAGATGGTATATATAGGGACTTCTATGGCTACACCTTC. Translating it yields CATSRDGIYRDFYGYTF. This rearrangement joins TRBV15 to TRBJ1-2; a possible D gene is TRBD1 (5 bases). Germline-derived CDR1 and CDR2 are LNHNV and YYDKDF (reference sequence). Trimming took 0 bases from V and 4 from J, leaving 18 bases between them. This CDR3 has 17 amino acids.

The gene calls are TRBV6-5 and TRBJ2-1; 9 positions agree with TRBD2. Per germline, CDR1 MNHEY and CDR2 SVGAGI. The CDR3 has 15 residues. The J segment lost 7 bases and the V segment lost 6 bases, leaving 10 bases of the junction unmatched. The DNA of the CDR3 is TGTGCCAGCAGGGGTGCCTGGACTAGCGTTAATGAGCAGTTCTTC. Protein sequence: CASRGAWTSVNEQFF.

CDR3 in amino acids: CASSQTLESYEQYF. CDR3 DNA: TGTGCCAGCAGTCAGACCTTGGAGTCCTACGAGCAGTACTTC. This sequence joins TRBV27 and TRBJ2-7; D is undetermined. V was pared by 5 bases and J by 1 base, with 12 bases between. This CDR3 comprises 14 residues. Germline CDR1 reads MNHEY; CDR2 reads SMNVEV (reference sequence).

In its sample, this clone was seen a few times. The CDR3 coding sequence is TGTGCCAGCTCACGTACTAGCGGGAGCTCCTACAATGAGCAGTTCTTC. This gives the protein CASSRTSGSSYNEQFF. This chain links TRBV18 with TRBJ2-1, with 11 bases fitting TRBD2. Germline assignment: CDR1 KGHSH and CDR2 LQKENI. The length of the CDR3 is 16 residues. V lost 4 bases, J lost 0 bases, and 2 bases stayed unmatched.

The rearrangement links TRBV6-2 or TRBV6-3 to TRBJ2-3; the match to TRBD2 covers 8 bases. There are 15 residues in the CDR3. The V and J ends lost 6 bases and 5 bases, in that order; junction bases with no gene match: 10. Germline V gives CDR1 MNHEY, CDR2 SVGEGT. CDR3 amino acids: CASSPSTSVLDTQYF. The DNA of the CDR3 is TGTGCCAGCAGCCCTTCGACTAGCGTTTTAGATACGCAGTATTTT.

The rearrangement links TRBV4-1 to TRBJ2-1; 7 positions agree with TRBD2. With 4 bases clipped from V and 4 bases from J, the junction kept 7 bases outside the gene matches. This CDR3 has 15 amino acids. Germline-derived CDR1 and CDR2 are MGHRA and YSYEKL. Written as DNA, the CDR3 is TGCGCCAGCAGCCCCTGGGGGGAGGGATACAATGAGCAGTTCTTC. It codes for CASSPWGEGYNEQFF.

This chain joins TRBV3-1 (or the pseudogene TRBV3-2) and TRBJ1-5, with D possibly TRBD1 on 6 matching bases. V lost 0 bases, J lost 6 bases, and 12 bases lay in between. CDR1 is LGHDT, CDR2 YNNKEL, per germline (reference sequence). This CDR3 is 15 amino acids long. In nucleotides, the CDR3 is TGTGCCAGCAGCCAAGACGGGACCAGGGGTCAGCCCCAGCATTTT. Its translation: CASSQDGTRGQPQHF.

This chain joins TRBV3-1 (or the pseudogene TRBV3-2) and TRBJ1-2; 8 bases agree with TRBD1. V dropped 3 bases and J dropped 7; count of bases not matched to a gene: 7. CDR1 is LGHDT and CDR2 is YNNKEL in the germline V gene (reference sequence). CDR3 length: 14 amino acids. The CDR3 bases are TGTGCCAGCAGCCATGGACAGGGCGTCGGTGGCTACACCTTC. Protein product: CASSHGQGVGGYTF.

This clone was counted a few times. This CDR3 is CASSSLRGGDTEAFF. CDR3 sequence (DNA): TGTGCCAGCAGCTCCCTTCGGGGAGGAGACACTGAAGCTTTCTTT. This chain uses TRBV7-8 with TRBJ1-1, with unresolved D. The CDR3 runs 15 residues. Trimming cost V 4 bases and J 3 bases, with 15 bases left between them. Germline CDR1 SGHVS, CDR2 FQNEAQ.

The chain links TRBV27 to TRBJ2-3, with 9 positions matching TRBD2. Germline CDR1 is MNHEY and CDR2 is SMNVEV (reference sequence). With 10 bases clipped from V and 2 bases from J, the junction kept 13 bases outside the gene matches. The CDR3 sequence is 16 residues long. DNA of the CDR3: TGTGCCACCTCAACCGGGACTAGCCTCCACACAGATACGCAGTATTTT. It specifies CATSTGTSLHTDTQYF.